This record concerns one T cell receptor beta chain sequence. Under the authors' procedure: Quantification of nucleated cells was approximated via reference gene primer amplification. The protocol was immunoSEQ multiplex PCR, while the TCRdb copy is restricted to in-frame clones and leaves out a portion. For V, J and clone size, that table is used; D and trimming come from the DNA. Of about 50,000 clones listed, over 85% were seen once; the top ten hold 3.9%. The sample originates from a study of blood T cell repertoires in COVID-19. Study-wide context: The samples span acute and convalescent COVID-19 from the United States, Italy and Spain. The cDNA or gDNA used as material had been derived from T cells, B-cell-depleted T cells, or PBMCs.

In germline, CDR1 is KGHDR, CDR2 SFDVKD. V shed 0 bases and J 4 bases; nucleotides not matched to a gene: 5. This CDR3 spans 16 amino acids. The J gene is TRBJ2-3, the V gene TRBV24-1, with 8 bases fitting TRBD1. This sequence was found in a human donor in a cohort sampled during active COVID-19. Material: peripheral blood. The CDR3 DNA reads TGTGCCACCAGTGATTTGGGGGCAGGGGGCTCAGATACGCAGTATTTT. This sequence encodes CATSDLGAGGSDTQYF.